This T cell receptor (beta chain) was captured by sequencing in a study of T cells in Graves' hyperthyroidism and ophthalmopathy (dated by TCRdb to 2018 to 2020). A note on the overall study: Peripheral blood samples were taken at the time of initial diagnosis, prior to any treatment. The 85 to 100 discovery patients were randomly split 7:3 into training and test sets. Prospective prediction of ophthalmopathy was tested in an independent validation cohort consisting of roughly 20 hyperthyroidism patients and 15 to 17 patients who later progressed to ophthalmopathy. TCR Vbeta CDR3 sequencing of 135 peripheral blood samples (under 45 ophthalmopathy, 75 to 85 hyperthyroidism and around 17 progressor patients) is reported in the paper. TCR V-J signatures able to tell the groups apart were searched for in a discovery cohort of 100 patients, of whom more than 40 had Graves' ophthalmopathy and roughly 58 had stable Graves' hyperthyroidism. Thyroid tissue and blood T-cell repertoires from six Graves' hyperthyroidism patients were also compared in the study. Once sampling was done, hyperthyroidism patients were given methimazole at a starting dose of 30 mg daily, whereas ophthalmopathy patients were given high-dose intravenous methylprednisolone.

Amplification of TCR beta CDR3 regions was carried out from RNA transcripts. The first round of RT-PCR for the TCR CDR3 was performed with the HTBI primer set and the Qiagen OneStep RT-PCR kit. Libraries were constructed in a second round of multiplex PCR, after which size selection and purification were carried out. The libraries were sequenced on an Illumina HiSeq2000 using paired-end 100 bp reads. In the source study's methods: SOAPnuke was used to process the raw data, removing reads that contained adapters or uncalled bases, had a mean Phred below 15, or lacked an exact match to the constant primer or identifier. COPE v1.2.5 was used to merge the high-quality paired reads, and each unique nucleotide sequence was defined as a clonotype. MiTCR v1.1 was used to align the clonotypes against IMGT TRBV, TRBD and TRBJ reference segments. Analysis was restricted to V-J combinations with a frequency above 0.0001, which covered roughly 99% of repertoires. The TCS score was defined as the ratio of F50 (clonal expansion) to E x V (chaos), calculated using BLOSUM62-based TCRdist between CDR3 peptides within each V-J. Welch's t-statistics and random forest reduced around 550 V-J features to 13, which were used in a naive Bayes classifier (R e1071). TCRdb redid the processing of the public reads, applying fastp at Q25 and MiXCR, and retained in-frame beta chains. Identical CDR3 protein sequences are pooled into one entry, listed with their most common genes and DNA. These V and J calls rely on TCRdb rather than the paper's analysis. This sample has around 250,000 distinct CDR3 sequences in its table, and 13% to 15% of those were observed once. Together, the top ten hold about an eighth of the sample.

As to this clonotype: What antigen it recognizes has not been identified. Per-base qualities were not stored, and no clone one base away is much larger.

CDR1 and CDR2 are read off the germline V gene as MDHEN and SYDVKM. Spanning cysteine to phenylalanine, the CDR3 consists of 16 amino acids. Only CDR3 DNA remains: 48 bases, in frame from the first base. Cut back by 4 bases and 0 bases, the V and J ends lie 13 bases apart. Hyperthyroidism patients were newly diagnosed, had a disease duration of under 2 months, and were aged 18 to 65 years. The study excluded patients with uncontrolled infections, other autoimmune diseases, pregnancy or lactation. Diagnoses were established on the basis of clinical symptoms, serum thyroxine and TRAb, thyroid ultrasound, and orbital computed tomography. For progressor patients, blood was drawn at the first diagnosis of hyperthyroidism, before any ophthalmopathy symptoms had appeared. PBMCs were separated from approximately 10 ml of fresh peripheral blood using Ficoll-Paque density gradient centrifugation. Progressor patients were defined as those initially diagnosed with Graves' hyperthyroidism in whom ophthalmopathy developed during follow-up. Trizol reagent was used to extract total RNA, and RNA quality was then checked on an Agilent 2100 Bioanalyzer.

Study-wide findings and limitations: In validation, the model predicted progression to ophthalmopathy with over 65% sensitivity and 72.22% specificity, a median of 6.5 months before onset. A 13 V-J signature model separated ophthalmopathy from stable hyperthyroidism, with around 91% sensitivity and 81.08% specificity in cross-validation and 80%/75% in testing. Most expanded thyroid clonotypes (frequency above 0.001) were also found in blood, which suggests that blood repertoires may mirror thyroid immune responses. No statistical method was used to fix the sample size in advance, and group allocation was not hidden from the investigators.

The receptor comes from a woman aged 35 to 49 with Graves' hyperthyroidism that later progressed to Graves' ophthalmopathy. The sequence links TRBV28 to TRBJ1-3; TRBD1 is perhaps the D gene, given 6 matching bases. The sample comprised blood. In nucleotide form, the sequence is TGTGCCAGCAGTTCCCGAGGGGGGAGCTCTGGAAACACCATATATTTT. The translation is CASSSRGGSSGNTIYF.